This TCR beta chain is drawn from a study of T-cell memory formation after mild COVID-19. Turning to the study itself: Largely, TCR clusters stayed within a single donor.

Trimming took off 2 bases at V and 6 bases at J, with 11 bases between the two ends. The CDR3 contains 13 residues. Germline V gene lookup returns CDR1 LGHDT and CDR2 YNNKEL (reference sequence). TCRdb re-derived calls from the 5' RACE reads in MiXCR, one entry per CDR3 protein. The profile shows roughly 600,000 distinct CDR3 sequences, more than 15% of them singletons. Findings and caveats of the study: Memory cells collected pre-infection included some clones that later responded, suggesting cross-reactive memory joined. Day 15 to 85 contracting clones showed balanced CD4/CD8; day 15 to 37 expanders favored CD4+. Of the contracting clones, CD4+ ones lay mainly in CM and EM, and CD8+ ones in EMRA.

Notes on this clonotype: Its antigen is currently unknown.

The material sequenced was PBMCs or a T cell subset sorted from them (not recorded which). This TCR was recovered from an adult woman who had mild COVID-19 (a few samples of this study predate the infection). Cell type and time point are not known. The genes are TRBV3-1 and TRBJ2-7, with a possible D match to TRBD1 (5 bases). CDR3 DNA sequence: TGTGCCAGCAGCCAAAGTAGGGGAACCGAGCAGTACTTC. Protein sequence: CASSQSRGTEQYF.